This T cell receptor beta chain came from a study of Graves' ophthalmopathy and Graves' hyperthyroidism. This clonotype was counted ten times or more. If patients had other autoimmune diseases, uncontrolled infections, pregnancy or lactation, they were excluded. The PBMCs were taken from less than 11 ml of fresh peripheral blood. Germline CDR1 is SQVTM and CDR2 is ANQGSEA. The CDR3 runs 12 residues. The ends were cut back, 4 bases at V and 5 bases at J, with 11 bases in the middle. RNA transcripts were the source from which TCR beta CDR3 regions were amplified. Scientists carried out first-round RT-PCR using HTBI primers and then a second-round multiplex PCR. TCRdb recomputed calls from the multiplex PCR reads with MiXCR, one row per CDR3 protein. The sample includes 300,000 to 400,000 distinct CDR3 sequences, about 18% seen only once; the top ten take roughly 2.6%.

The V gene is TRBV29-1, the J gene TRBJ1-1, with D possibly being TRBD1 (5 bases). Sequencing was done on a sample of peripheral blood. The sequence was obtained from an adult woman with stable Graves' hyperthyroidism. This CDR3 is CSVVGVRTEAFF. CDR3 DNA: TGCAGCGTTGTAGGGGTTCGGACTGAAGCTTTCTTT.